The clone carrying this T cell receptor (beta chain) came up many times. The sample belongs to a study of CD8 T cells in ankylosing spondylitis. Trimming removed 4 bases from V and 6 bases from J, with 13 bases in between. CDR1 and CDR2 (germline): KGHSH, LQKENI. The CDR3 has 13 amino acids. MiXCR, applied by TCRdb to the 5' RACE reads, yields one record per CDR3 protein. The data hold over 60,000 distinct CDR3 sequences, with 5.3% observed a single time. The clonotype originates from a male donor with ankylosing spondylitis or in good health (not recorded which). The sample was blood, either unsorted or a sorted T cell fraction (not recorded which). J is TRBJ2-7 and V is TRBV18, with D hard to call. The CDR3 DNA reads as TGTGCCAGCTCACTCGCCCCAGAAGGCGAGCAGTACTTC. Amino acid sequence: CASSLAPEGEQYF.